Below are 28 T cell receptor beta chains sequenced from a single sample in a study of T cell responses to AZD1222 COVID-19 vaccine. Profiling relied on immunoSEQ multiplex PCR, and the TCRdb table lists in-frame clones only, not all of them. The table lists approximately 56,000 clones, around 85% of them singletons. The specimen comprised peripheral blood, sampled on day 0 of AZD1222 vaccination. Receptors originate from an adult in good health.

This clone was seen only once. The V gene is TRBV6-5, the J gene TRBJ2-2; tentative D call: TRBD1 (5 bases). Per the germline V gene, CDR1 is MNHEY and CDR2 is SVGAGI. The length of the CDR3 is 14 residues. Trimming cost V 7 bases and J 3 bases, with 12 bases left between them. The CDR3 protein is CASTQASHTGELFF. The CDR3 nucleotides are TGTGCCAGCACACAGGCCAGTCACACCGGGGAGCTGTTTTTT.

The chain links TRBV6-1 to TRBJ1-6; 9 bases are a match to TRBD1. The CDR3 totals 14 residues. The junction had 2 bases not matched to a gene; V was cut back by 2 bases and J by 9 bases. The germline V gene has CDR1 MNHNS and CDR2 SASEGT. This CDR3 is CASSENRGLSPLHF. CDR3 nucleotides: TGTGCCAGCAGTGAAAACAGGGGGCTTTCACCCCTCCACTTT.

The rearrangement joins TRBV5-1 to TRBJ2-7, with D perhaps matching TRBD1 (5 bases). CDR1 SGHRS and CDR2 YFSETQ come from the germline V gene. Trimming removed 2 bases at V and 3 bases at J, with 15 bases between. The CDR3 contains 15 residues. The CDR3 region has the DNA TGCGCCAGCAGCTTCATACAGGACATCGGCTACGAGCAGTACTTC. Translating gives CASSFIQDIGYEQYF.

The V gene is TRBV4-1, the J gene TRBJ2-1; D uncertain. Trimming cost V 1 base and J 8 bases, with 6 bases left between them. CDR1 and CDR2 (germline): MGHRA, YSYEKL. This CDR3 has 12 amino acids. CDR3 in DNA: TGCGCCAGCAGCCAAGTTAACTATGAGCAGTTCTTC. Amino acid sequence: CASSQVNYEQFF.

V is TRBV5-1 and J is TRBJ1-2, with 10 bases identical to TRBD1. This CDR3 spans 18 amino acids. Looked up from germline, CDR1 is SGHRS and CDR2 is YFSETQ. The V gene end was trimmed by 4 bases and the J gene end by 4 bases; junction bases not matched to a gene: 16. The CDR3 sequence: CASSLDIRTRDRGYGYTF. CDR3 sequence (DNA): TGCGCCAGCAGCCTAGATATCCGGACCCGGGACAGGGGCTATGGCTACACCTTC.

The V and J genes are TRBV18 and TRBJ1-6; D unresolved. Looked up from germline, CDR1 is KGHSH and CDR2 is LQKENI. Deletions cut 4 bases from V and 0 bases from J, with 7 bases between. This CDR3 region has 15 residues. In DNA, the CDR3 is TGTGCCAGCTCACTGACCAGCTCCTATAATTCACCCCTCCACTTT. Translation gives CASSLTSSYNSPLHF.

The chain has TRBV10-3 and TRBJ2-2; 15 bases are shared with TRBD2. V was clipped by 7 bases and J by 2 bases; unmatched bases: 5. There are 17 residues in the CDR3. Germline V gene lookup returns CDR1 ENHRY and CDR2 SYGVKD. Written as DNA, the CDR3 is TGTGCCATCAATACGGGACTAGCGGGGGGAAACACCGGGGAGCTGTTTTTT. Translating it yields CAINTGLAGGNTGELFF.

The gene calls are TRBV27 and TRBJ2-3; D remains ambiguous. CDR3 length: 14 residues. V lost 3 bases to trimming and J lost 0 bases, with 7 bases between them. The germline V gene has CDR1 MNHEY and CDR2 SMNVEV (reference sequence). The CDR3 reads CASSFLGSTDTQYF. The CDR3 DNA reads TGTGCCAGCAGTTTTTTGGGGAGCACAGATACGCAGTATTTT.

The CDR3 protein is CASSVGRDSVSYGYTF. For the CDR3, the DNA is TGTGCCAGCAGCGTTGGCCGGGACAGCGTTTCCTATGGCTACACCTTC. The chain links TRBV9 to TRBJ1-2, with 7 bases fitting TRBD1. Germline lookup yields CDR1 SGDLS and CDR2 YYNGEE. The CDR3 is made up of 16 amino acids. V shed 2 bases and J 4 bases; nucleotides not matched to a gene: 11. The variable domain in full, with the rest retrieved from reference TRBV9 and TRBJ1-2, is DSGVTQTPKHLITATGQRVTLRCSPRSGDLSVYWYQQSLDQGLQFLIQYYNGEERAKGNILERFSAQQFPDLHSELNLSSLELGDSALYFCASSVGRDSVSYGYTFGSGTRLTVV.

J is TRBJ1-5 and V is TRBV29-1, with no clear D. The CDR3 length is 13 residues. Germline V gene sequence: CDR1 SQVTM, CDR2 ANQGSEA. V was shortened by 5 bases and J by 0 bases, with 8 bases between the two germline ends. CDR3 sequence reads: CSVKKDSNQPQHF. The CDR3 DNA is TGCAGCGTTAAAAAGGATAGCAATCAGCCCCAGCATTTT.

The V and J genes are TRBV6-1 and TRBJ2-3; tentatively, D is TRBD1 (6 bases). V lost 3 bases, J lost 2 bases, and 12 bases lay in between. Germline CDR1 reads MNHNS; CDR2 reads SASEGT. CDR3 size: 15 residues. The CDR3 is CASSDLRQDTDTQYF. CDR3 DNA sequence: TGTGCCAGCAGTGATCTAAGACAGGACACAGATACGCAGTATTTT.

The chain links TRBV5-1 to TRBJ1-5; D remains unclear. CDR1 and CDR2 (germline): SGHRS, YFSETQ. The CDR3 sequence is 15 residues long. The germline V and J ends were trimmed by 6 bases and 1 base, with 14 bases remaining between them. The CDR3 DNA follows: TGCGCCAGCAAGGCCGGACCGGAGAGCAATCAGCCCCAGCATTTT. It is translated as CASKAGPESNQPQHF. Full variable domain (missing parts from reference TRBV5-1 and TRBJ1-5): KAGVTQTPRYLIKTRGQQVTLSCSPISGHRSVSWYQQTPGQGLQFLFEYFSETQRNKGNFPGRFSGRQFSNSRSEMNVSTLELGDSALYLCASKAGPESNQPQHFGDGTRLSIL.

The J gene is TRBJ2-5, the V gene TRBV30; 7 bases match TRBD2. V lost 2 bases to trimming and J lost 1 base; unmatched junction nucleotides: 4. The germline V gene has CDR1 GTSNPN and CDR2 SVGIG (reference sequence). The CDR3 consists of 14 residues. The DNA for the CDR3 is TGTGCCTGGAGTCCCCGGGGGGTCCAAGAGACCCAGTACTTC. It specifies CAWSPRGVQETQYF.

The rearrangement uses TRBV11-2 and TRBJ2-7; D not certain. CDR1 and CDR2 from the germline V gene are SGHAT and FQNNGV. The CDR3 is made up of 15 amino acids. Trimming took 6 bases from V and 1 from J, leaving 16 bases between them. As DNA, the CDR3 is TGTGCCAGCAGGTTACTTCGTGAGTCGTCCTACGAGCAGTACTTC. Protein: CASRLLRESSYEQYF. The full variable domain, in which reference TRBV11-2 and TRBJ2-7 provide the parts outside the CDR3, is EAGVAQSPRYKIIEKRQSVAFWCNPISGHATLYWYQQILGQGPKLLIQFQNNGVVDDSQLPKDRFSAERLKGVDSTLKIQPAKLEDSAVYLCASRLLRESSYEQYFGPGTRLTVT.

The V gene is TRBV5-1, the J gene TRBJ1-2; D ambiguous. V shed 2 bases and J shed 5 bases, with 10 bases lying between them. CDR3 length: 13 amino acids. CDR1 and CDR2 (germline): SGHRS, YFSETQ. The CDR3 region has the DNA TGCGCCAGCAGCTTATCCAGGCCATATGGCTACACCTTC. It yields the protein CASSLSRPYGYTF.

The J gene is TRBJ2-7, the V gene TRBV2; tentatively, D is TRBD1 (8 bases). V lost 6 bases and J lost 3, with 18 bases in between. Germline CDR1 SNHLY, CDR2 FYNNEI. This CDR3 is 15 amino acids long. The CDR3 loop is CASSQSDREGYEQYF. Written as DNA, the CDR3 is TGTGCCAGCAGCCAATCGGACAGGGAGGGCTACGAGCAGTACTTC.

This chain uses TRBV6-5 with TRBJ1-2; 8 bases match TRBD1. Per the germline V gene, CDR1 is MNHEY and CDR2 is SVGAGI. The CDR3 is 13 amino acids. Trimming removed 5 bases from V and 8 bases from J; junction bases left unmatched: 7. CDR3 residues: CASSPRQGSGYTF. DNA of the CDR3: TGTGCCAGCAGTCCCAGACAGGGGTCGGGCTACACCTTC.

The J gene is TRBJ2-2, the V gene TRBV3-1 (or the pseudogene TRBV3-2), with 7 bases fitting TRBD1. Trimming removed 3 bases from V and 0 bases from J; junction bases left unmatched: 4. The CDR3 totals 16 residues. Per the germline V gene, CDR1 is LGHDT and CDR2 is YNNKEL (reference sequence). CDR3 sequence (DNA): TGTGCCAGCAGCCAGGCCGGGACAGCGAACACCGGGGAGCTGTTTTTT. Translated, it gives CASSQAGTANTGELFF.

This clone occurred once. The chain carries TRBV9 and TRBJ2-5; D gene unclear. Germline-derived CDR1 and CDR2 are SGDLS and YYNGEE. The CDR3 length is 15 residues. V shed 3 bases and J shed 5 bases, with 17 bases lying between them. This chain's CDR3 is CASSALSAFGETQYF. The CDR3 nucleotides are TGTGCCAGCAGCGCCCTCTCGGCTTTTGGGGAGACCCAGTACTTC.

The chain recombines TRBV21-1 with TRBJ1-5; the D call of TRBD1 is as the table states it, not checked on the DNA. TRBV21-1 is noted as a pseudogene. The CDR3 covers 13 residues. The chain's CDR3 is CASSNRGNQPQHF. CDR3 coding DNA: TGTGCCAGCAGCAACAGGGGGAATCAGCCCCAGCATTTT.

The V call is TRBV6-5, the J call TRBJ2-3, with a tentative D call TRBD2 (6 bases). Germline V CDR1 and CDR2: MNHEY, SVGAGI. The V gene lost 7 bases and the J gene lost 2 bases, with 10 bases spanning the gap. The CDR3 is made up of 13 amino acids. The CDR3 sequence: CASTGGLTDTQYF. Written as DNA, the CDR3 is TGTGCCAGCACCGGGGGTCTCACAGATACGCAGTATTTT.

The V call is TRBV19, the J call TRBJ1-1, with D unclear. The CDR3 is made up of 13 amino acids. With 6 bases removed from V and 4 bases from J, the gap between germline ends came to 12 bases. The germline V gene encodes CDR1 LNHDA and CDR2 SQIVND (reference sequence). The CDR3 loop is CASSPVFGTEAFF. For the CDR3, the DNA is TGTGCCAGTAGCCCCGTCTTCGGCACTGAAGCTTTCTTT.

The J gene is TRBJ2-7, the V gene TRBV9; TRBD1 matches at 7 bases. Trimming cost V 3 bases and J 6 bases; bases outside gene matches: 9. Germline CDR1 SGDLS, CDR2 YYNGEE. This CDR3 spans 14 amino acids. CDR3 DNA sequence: TGTGCCAGCAGCGCCCGACAGGGTGACGCCGAGCAGTACTTC. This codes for CASSARQGDAEQYF. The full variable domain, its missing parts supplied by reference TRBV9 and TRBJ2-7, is DSGVTQTPKHLITATGQRVTLRCSPRSGDLSVYWYQQSLDQGLQFLIQYYNGEERAKGNILERFSAQQFPDLHSELNLSSLELGDSALYFCASSARQGDAEQYFGPGTRLTVT.

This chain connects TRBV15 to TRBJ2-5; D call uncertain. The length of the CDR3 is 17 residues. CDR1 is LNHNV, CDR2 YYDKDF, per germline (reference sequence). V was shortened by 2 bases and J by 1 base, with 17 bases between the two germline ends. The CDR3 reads CATSRRYPAIPQETQYF. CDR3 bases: TGTGCCACCAGCAGACGCTATCCGGCCATACCCCAAGAGACCCAGTACTTC.

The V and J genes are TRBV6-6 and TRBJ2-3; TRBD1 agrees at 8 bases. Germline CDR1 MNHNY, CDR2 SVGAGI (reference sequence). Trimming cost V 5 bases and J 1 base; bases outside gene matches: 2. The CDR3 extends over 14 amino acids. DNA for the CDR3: TGTGCCAGCAGTCCGGGACAGGGCACAGATACGCAGTATTTT. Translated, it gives CASSPGQGTDTQYF.

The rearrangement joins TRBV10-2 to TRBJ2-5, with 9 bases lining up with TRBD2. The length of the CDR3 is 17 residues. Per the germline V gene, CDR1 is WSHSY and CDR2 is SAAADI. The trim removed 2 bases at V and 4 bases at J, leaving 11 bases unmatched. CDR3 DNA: TGCGCCAGCAGTGAGGGGTTAGCGGGGGCTCGGGGAGAGACCCAGTACTTC. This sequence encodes CASSEGLAGARGETQYF.

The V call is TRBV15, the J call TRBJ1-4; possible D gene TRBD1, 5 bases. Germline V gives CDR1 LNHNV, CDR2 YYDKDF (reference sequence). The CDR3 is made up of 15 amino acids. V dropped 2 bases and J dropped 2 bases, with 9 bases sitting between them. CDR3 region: CATSRSWGTNEKLFF. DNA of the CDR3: TGTGCCACCAGCAGAAGCTGGGGGACTAATGAAAAACTGTTTTTT.

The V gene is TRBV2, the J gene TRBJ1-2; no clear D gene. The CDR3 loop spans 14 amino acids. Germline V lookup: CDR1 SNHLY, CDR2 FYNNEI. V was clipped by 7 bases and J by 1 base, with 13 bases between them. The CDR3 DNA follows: TGTGCCAGCAATAAGGGTGAGGTTAACTATGGCTACACCTTC. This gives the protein CASNKGEVNYGYTF. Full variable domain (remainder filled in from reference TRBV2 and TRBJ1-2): EPEVTQTPSHQVTQMGQEVILRCVPISNHLYFYWYRQILGQKVEFLVSFYNNEISEKSEIFDDQFSVERPDGSNFTLKIRSTKLEDSAMYFCASNKGEVNYGYTFGSGTRLTVV.